This TCR beta chain was documented in a study of blood T cell repertoires in COVID-19. Study in general: COVID-19 samples collected from the United States, Italy and Spain covered acute and convalescent phases. Nucleic acid was either cDNA or gDNA, and it came from T cells, B-cell-depleted T cells, or PBMCs.

Trimming took off 1 base at V and 6 bases at J, with 12 bases between the two ends. The CDR3 spans 14 residues. Germline V CDR1 and CDR2: SGHNT, YENEEA. How the authors handled the data: Amplification of reference gene primers was used by the study to estimate nucleated cell counts. Clones were sequenced by immunoSEQ multiplex PCR, and TCRdb holds only the in-frame ones, with some missing. The V and J calls and clone size were taken over from that table, and D and trimming were inferred from the DNA. This table has fewer than 200,000 clones, 84% appearing once. J is TRBJ1-1 and V is TRBV11-3; D may be TRBD1 (5 bases). What was sequenced was peripheral blood. The receptor comes from a man aged 35 to 55 who had recovered from COVID-19. In DNA form, the CDR3 reads TGTGCCAGCAGCTTAGTTCCACGGGGGTCTGAAGCTTTCTTT. Protein product: CASSLVPRGSEAFF.